This T cell receptor (beta chain) emerged from a study of beta chain features in type 1 diabetes. The investigators reverse transcribed all of the isolated RNA, so they sequenced expressed TCRB transcripts. TCRdb's copy holds only in-frame clones and misses some; the assay was immunoSEQ multiplex PCR. The sample carries 200,000 to 250,000 clones, 7.5% to 10% recorded once. Germline assignment: CDR1 SGHKS and CDR2 YYEKEE (reference sequence). The CDR3 loop spans 15 amino acids. The trim removed 0 bases at V and 4 bases at J, leaving 3 bases unmatched. This receptor was taken from a woman between 18 and 30 years old in good health. The sequenced sample consisted of naive CD4+ T cells from blood. J is TRBJ1-2 and V is TRBV5-5, with 10 bases identical to TRBD1. In nucleotides, the CDR3 is TGTGCCAGCAGCTTGGGTTGGGACAGGGGCTATGGCTACACCTTC. It specifies CASSLGWDRGYGYTF. Together with reference TRBV5-5 and TRBJ1-2, the CDR3 gives the full variable domain: DAGVTQSPTHLIKTRGQQVTLRCSPISGHKSVSWYQQVLGQGPQFIFQYYEKEERGRGNFPDRFSARQFPNYSSELNVNALLLGDSALYLCASSLGWDRGYGYTFGSGTRLTVV.